Sequencing of this TCR beta chain was carried out in a study of radiotherapy plus CTLA-4 blockade in lung cancer (dated by TCRdb to between 2017 and 2018). About the full investigation: Objective responses were observed in 18% of enrolled patients, and disease control was achieved in 31%.

The protocol used for the library was the immunoSEQ multiplex PCR assay. TCRdb provides this immuneACCESS table in a form limited to in-frame rearrangements. Some clones are lacking; in checked studies, under half of them reflect an unresolved V gene, and why the rest are absent is not known. Here the sample has some 67,000 clones; around 77% occur a single time. Clones ranked in the top ten supply approximately 15% of the sample. The study tested focal radiation therapy combined with CTLA-4 blockade (ipilimumab) in patients with chemo-refractory metastatic non-small-cell lung cancer. The CDR3 covers 15 residues, taking in both the cysteine and the phenylalanine. Of all the DNA, just the CDR3 is kept, 45 bases in frame from base 1. Per the germline V gene, MDHEN is the CDR1 and SYDVKM is the CDR2. The germline ends are 13 bases apart after V is trimmed by 7 bases and J by 0 bases. Here is what the overall study found, with its caveats: The strongest predictors of response, as reported, were early dynamic changes in blood T cell clones along with a rise in serum interferon-beta after radiation. After treatment with radiotherapy and ipilimumab, TCR clones that originated in tumors expanded in peripheral blood.

Of note for this clone: The antigen it recognizes is unknown. One base away there is no much larger clone; base qualities are not given.

Source: peripheral blood, taken from a patient treated with radiotherapy plus ipilimumab. The sequence was collected from a human donor with non-small cell lung cancer whose response to radiotherapy plus ipilimumab could not be evaluated. Some clones in this sample may be carry-over from other donors' samples. The sequence links TRBV28 to TRBJ1-3; the D segment cannot be called with confidence. The CDR3: CASNPGAVSGNTIYF. The nucleotide sequence reads as follows: TGTGCCAGCAATCCGGGAGCGGTCTCTGGAAACACCATATATTTT. The CDR3, completed at both ends by the reference TRBV28 and TRBJ1-3 genes, gives the full variable domain DVKVTQSSRYLVKRTGEKVFLECVQDMDHENMFWYRQDPGLGLRLIYFSYDVKMKEKGDIPEGYSVSREKKERFSLILESASTNQTSMYLCASNPGAVSGNTIYFGEGSWLTVV.